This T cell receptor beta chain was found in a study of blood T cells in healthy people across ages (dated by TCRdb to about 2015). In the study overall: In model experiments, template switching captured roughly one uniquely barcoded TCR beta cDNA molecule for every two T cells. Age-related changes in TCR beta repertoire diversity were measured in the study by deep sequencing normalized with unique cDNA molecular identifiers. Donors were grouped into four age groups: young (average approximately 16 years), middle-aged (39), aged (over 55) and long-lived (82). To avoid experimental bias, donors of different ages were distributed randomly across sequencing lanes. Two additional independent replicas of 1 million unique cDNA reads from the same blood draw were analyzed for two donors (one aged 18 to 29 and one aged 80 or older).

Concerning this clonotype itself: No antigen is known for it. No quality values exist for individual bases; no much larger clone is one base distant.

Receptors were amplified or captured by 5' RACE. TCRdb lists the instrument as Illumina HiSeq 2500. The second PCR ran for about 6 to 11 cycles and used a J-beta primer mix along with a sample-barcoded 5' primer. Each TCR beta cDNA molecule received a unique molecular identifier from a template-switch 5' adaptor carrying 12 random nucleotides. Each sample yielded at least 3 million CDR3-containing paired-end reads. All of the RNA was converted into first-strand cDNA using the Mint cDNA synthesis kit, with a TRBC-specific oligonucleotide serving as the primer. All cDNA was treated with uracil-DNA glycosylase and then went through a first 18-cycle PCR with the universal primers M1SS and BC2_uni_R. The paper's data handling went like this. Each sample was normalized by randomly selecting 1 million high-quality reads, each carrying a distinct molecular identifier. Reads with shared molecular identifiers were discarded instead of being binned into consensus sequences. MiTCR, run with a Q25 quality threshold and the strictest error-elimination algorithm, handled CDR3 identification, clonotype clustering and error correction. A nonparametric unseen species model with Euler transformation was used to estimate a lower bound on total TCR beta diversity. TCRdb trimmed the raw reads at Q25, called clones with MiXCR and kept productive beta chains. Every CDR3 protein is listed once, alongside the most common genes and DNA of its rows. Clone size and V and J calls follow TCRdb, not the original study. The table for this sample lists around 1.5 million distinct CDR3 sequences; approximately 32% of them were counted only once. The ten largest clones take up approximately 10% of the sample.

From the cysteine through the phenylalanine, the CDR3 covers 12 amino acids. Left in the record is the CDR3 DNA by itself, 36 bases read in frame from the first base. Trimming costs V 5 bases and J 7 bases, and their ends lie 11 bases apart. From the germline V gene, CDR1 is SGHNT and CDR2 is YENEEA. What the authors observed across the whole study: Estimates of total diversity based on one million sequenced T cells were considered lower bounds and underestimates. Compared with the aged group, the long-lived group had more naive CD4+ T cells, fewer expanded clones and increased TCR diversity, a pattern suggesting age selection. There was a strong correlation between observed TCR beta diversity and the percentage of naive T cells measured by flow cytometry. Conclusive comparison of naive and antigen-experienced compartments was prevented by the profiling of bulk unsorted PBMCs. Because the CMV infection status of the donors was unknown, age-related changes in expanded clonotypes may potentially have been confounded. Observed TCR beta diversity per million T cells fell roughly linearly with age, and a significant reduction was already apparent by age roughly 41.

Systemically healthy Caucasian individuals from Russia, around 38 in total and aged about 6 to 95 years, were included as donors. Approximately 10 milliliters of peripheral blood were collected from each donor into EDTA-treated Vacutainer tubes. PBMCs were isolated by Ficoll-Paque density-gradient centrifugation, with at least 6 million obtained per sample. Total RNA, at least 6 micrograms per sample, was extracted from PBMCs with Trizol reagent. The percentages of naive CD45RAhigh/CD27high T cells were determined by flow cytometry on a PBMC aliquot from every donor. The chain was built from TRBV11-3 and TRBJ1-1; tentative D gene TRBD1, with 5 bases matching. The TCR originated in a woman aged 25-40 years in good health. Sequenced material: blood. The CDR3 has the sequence CASSLGAYEAFF. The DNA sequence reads TGTGCCAGCAGCCTAGGGGCCTATGAAGCTTTCTTT. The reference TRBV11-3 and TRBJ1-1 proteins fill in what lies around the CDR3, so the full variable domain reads EAGVVQSPRYKIIEKKQPVAFWCNPISGHNTLYWYLQNLGQGPELLIRYENEEAVDDSQLPKDRFSAERLKGVDSTLKIQPAELGDSAVYLCASSLGAYEAFFGQGTRLTVV.